This TCR beta chain comes out of a study of control samples from healthy donors and cancer patients. Sequencing was performed with immunoSEQ multiplex PCR; in TCRdb, only in-frame clones are kept and a portion is missing. Among roughly 130,000 clones listed, 90% were seen once. CDR3 length: 14 amino acids. V shed 9 bases and J shed 4 bases, with 16 bases lying between them. Germline CDR1 reads MNHEY; CDR2 reads SVGAGI. This clone was picked up one time. This sequence joins TRBV6-5 and TRBJ2-1, with D possibly called TRBD1 or TRBD2 (5 bases each). The sequence came from a man aged 18 to 35 in good health. The material sequenced was blood. The chain's CDR3 is CARNIGTPYNEQFF. The CDR3 coding sequence is TGTGCCAGGAACATTGGGACGCCGTACAATGAGCAGTTCTTC.